The present entry profiles one T cell receptor (beta chain) with its context. This receptor's antigen is unknown. Base qualities are not at hand, and no much larger clone is one base apart. The data originate from a study of patients and donors after allogeneic stem cell transplantation (dated by TCRdb to 2020 to 2021). V is reduced by 2 bases and J by 11 bases, leaving a spacing of 15 bases between them. CDR3 length: 14 amino acids, cysteine to phenylalanine. The entry retains the CDR3 DNA only, 42 bases that are in frame from base 1. For CDR1 and CDR2, the germline V gene lists KGHDR and SFDVKD. The protocol used for the library was RT-PCR. Sequencing relied on a NextSeq 550. TCRdb cleaned the public reads at Q25 with fastp, built clones with MiXCR and kept in-frame beta chains. Merged by CDR3 protein, the rows form single entries marked with the most common genes and DNA. The sample data list about 150,000 distinct CDR3 sequences, and approximately 24% of these were observed just once. The top ten clonotypes cover roughly a quarter of the sample.

Sequencing input: blood, either unsorted or a sorted T cell fraction (not recorded which). The sequence derives from a human donor who was either an allogeneic HSCT recipient or a stem cell or donor lymphocyte infusion donor (not recorded which). It is not recorded whose cells these are; they may come from a transplant donor. The V and J genes are TRBV24-1 and TRBJ1-5; the D gene is possibly TRBD1, with 5 bases matching. This receptor has the CDR3 CATSDSRDILAQHF. In nucleotide form, the sequence is TGTGCCACCAGTGATTCCAGGGATATTCTTGCCCAGCATTTT.